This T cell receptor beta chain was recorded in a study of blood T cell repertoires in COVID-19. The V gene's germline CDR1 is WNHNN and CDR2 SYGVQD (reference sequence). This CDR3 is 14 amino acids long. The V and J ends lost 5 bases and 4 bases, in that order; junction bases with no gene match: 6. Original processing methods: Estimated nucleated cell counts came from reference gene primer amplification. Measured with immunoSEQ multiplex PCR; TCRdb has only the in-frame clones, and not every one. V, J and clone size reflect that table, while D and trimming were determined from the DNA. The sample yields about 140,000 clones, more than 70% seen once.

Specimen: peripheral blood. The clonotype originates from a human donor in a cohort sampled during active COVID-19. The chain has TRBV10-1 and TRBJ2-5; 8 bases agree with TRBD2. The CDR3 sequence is CASSSRTSRETQYF. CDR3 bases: TGCGCCAGCAGTTCAAGGACTAGCCGAGAGACCCAGTACTTC.